The next 21 T cell receptor beta chains were all read from a single sample in a study of T-cell memory formation after mild COVID-19. TCRdb re-called the 5' RACE reads through MiXCR, storing one row per CDR3 protein. The sample consists of hundreds of thousands of distinct CDR3 sequences, around 15% of them appearing once. Sequenced input: PBMCs or a T cell subset sorted from them (not recorded which). These receptors came from a man aged 18 to 30 who had mild COVID-19 (a few samples of this study predate the infection). Cell type and time point are not known.

This clonotype was found a few times. V and J are TRBV7-9 and TRBJ2-5, with 7 bases lining up with TRBD2. This CDR3 is built from 13 residues. V shed 5 bases and J 7 bases; nucleotides not matched to a gene: 7. Germline values: CDR1 SEHNR, CDR2 FQNEAQ (reference sequence). The DNA for the CDR3 is TGTGCCAGCAGCCTGGAGGGGAGGGCGACCCAGTACTTC. This translates into CASSLEGRATQYF.

This clonotype was counted between two and nine times. The rearrangement joins TRBV27 to TRBJ1-3; D may be TRBD1 (6 bases). CDR1 is MNHEY and CDR2 is SMNVEV in the germline V gene (reference sequence). The CDR3 length is 15 residues. V lost 1 base and J lost 4, with 11 bases in between. CDR3 nucleotide sequence: TGTGCCAGCAGTTTATTAGGGGGGCCCGGAAACACCATATATTTT. This sequence encodes CASSLLGGPGNTIYF.

This clonotype was observed many times. The chain employs TRBV7-6 and TRBJ2-1; D is uncertain. The germline V gene has CDR1 SGHVS and CDR2 FNYEAQ. This CDR3 comprises 11 residues. V was pared by 0 bases and J by 10 bases, with 4 bases between. The CDR3 region is CASSLAHEQFF. In DNA form, the CDR3 reads TGTGCCAGCAGCTTAGCACACGAGCAGTTCTTC.

Ten or more counts support this clonotype. The gene calls are TRBV7-2 and TRBJ2-2; 8 bases map to TRBD2. The ends lost 2 bases at V and 2 bases at J; junction bases unmatched: 7. In germline, CDR1 is SGHTA, CDR2 FQGNSA. The CDR3 totals 17 residues. The CDR3 sequence: CASSLTSGGLNTGELFF. CDR3 DNA: TGTGCCAGCAGCTTAACCTCGGGGGGGCTAAACACCGGGGAGCTGTTTTTT.

The table lists this clonotype with many counts. The rearrangement uses TRBV6-2 or TRBV6-3 and TRBJ2-5; 8 bases are a match to TRBD2. V trimming: 2 bases; J trimming: 1 base; junction bases outside the gene matches: 3. CDR1 is MNHEY and CDR2 is SVGEGT in the germline V gene. CDR3 size: 15 residues. CDR3 amino acids: CASSYTSGGQETQYF. Here the CDR3 DNA reads TGTGCCAGCAGTTACACAAGCGGGGGCCAAGAGACCCAGTACTTC.

This clonotype was counted between two and nine times. The V and J genes are TRBV11-2 and TRBJ1-3, with D hard to call. The CDR3 has 13 residues. Trimming pared 2 bases from V and 0 bases from J, leaving 2 bases between. Germline CDR1 reads SGHAT; CDR2 reads FQNNGV. The CDR3 region has the DNA TGTGCCAGCAGCTTAATCTCTGGAAACACCATATATTTT. Its translation is CASSLISGNTIYF.

This CDR3 is CASSLETGGPPDTQYF. The CDR3 DNA reads as TGCGCCAGCAGCTTGGAAACGGGGGGGCCCCCAGATACGCAGTATTTT. The J gene is TRBJ2-3, the V gene TRBV5-1; 8 positions match TRBD2. Per germline, CDR1 SGHRS and CDR2 YFSETQ. The CDR3 is 16 amino acids. V lost 0 bases to trimming and J lost 4 bases; unmatched junction nucleotides: 7.

This clonotype has a handful of counts. The rearrangement uses TRBV12-3 or TRBV12-4 and TRBJ1-1; D not resolved. This CDR3 comprises 14 residues. Trimming removed 4 bases from V and 6 bases from J, with 15 bases in between. CDR3 loop: CASSWASPRAEAFF. The CDR3 DNA sequence: TGTGCCAGCAGTTGGGCCTCCCCTCGGGCTGAAGCTTTCTTT.

This clonotype was observed a few times. V gene TRBV7-2 combines with J gene TRBJ1-1; D not resolved. The V gene lost 5 bases and the J gene lost 8 bases, with 12 bases spanning the gap. Germline CDR1 SGHTA, CDR2 FQGNSA. The CDR3 covers 12 residues. CDR3 sequence: CASSPVVLEAFF. CDR3 bases: TGTGCCAGCAGCCCCGTCGTACTGGAAGCTTTCTTT.

This clonotype was counted only a few times. V and J are TRBV5-1 and TRBJ2-5, with D possibly being TRBD1 (6 bases). Trimming took 0 bases from V and 4 from J, leaving 13 bases between them. In germline, CDR1 is SGHRS, CDR2 YFSETQ. This CDR3 has 15 amino acids. DNA for the CDR3: TGCGCCAGCAGCTTGGTGACAGGCCCGGGAGAGACCCAGTACTTC. Translated, it gives CASSLVTGPGETQYF.

This clonotype was observed a few times. The V gene is TRBV2, the J gene TRBJ1-1, with D unclear. The CDR3 contains 12 residues. The ends were cut back, 2 bases at V and 11 bases at J, with 12 bases in the middle. Germline CDR1 and CDR2: SNHLY and FYNNEI. The CDR3 here is CASSETLSHAFF. DNA for the CDR3: TGTGCCAGCAGTGAAACCCTTTCGCACGCTTTCTTT.

The genes are TRBV5-1 and TRBJ2-3; TRBD2 is a possible D gene (6 bases). The CDR3 totals 14 residues. V gave up 7 bases and J gave up 0 bases, with 12 bases separating them. Germline values: CDR1 SGHRS, CDR2 YFSETQ. CDR3 DNA sequence: TGCGCCAGCGGAGGGGTCTTTAGCACAGATACGCAGTATTTT. Translated: CASGGVFSTDTQYF.

This chain joins TRBV29-1 and TRBJ2-3; 8 bases line up with TRBD2. The CDR3 covers 13 residues. V lost 3 bases to trimming and J lost 5 bases; unmatched junction nucleotides: 4. Germline V lookup: CDR1 SQVTM, CDR2 ANQGSEA. Here the CDR3 reads CSVEGREGDTQYF. The CDR3 bases are TGCAGCGTTGAGGGCCGGGAGGGAGATACGCAGTATTTT.

This clonotype has a handful of counts. The chain employs TRBV20-1 and TRBJ2-3, with D perhaps TRBD1 (5 bases). CDR1 is DFQATT and CDR2 is SNEGSKA in the germline V gene (reference sequence). Trimming stripped 0 bases from V and 6 bases from J, with 19 bases between. This CDR3 has 16 residues. CDR3 sequence (DNA): TGCAGTGCTAGAGATCAGGCAGGGTTGGAAGTGGATACGCAGTATTTT. Amino acids: CSARDQAGLEVDTQYF.

This clonotype was seen more than once but under ten times. This chain uses TRBV4-1 with TRBJ1-3; no reliable D call. There are 13 residues in the CDR3. Germline CDR1 and CDR2: MGHRA and YSYEKL. The V gene lost 5 bases and the J gene lost 0 bases, with 5 bases spanning the gap. CDR3 sequence: CASSSHSGNTIYF. The CDR3 nucleotides read TGCGCCAGCAGCTCACACTCTGGAAACACCATATATTTT.

This clonotype was detected once. Just one base apart from a much larger clone, this may be a read error. The CDR3 end shows no conserved phenylalanine or tryptophan, and so a read error is likely. The chain uses TRBV4-3 and TRBJ2-5, with D tentatively TRBD2 (5 bases). Deletions cut 0 bases from V and 3 bases from J, with 8 bases between. The CDR3 runs 14 residues. Looked up from germline, CDR1 is LGHNA and CDR2 is YSLEER. CDR3 loop: CASSQEPGKETQYL. As DNA, the CDR3 is TGCGCCAGCAGCCAAGAACCGGGGAAAGAGACCCAGTACTTA.

The chain couples TRBV5-6 to TRBJ2-1; D tentatively fits TRBD1 or TRBD2 (5 bases each). Trimming took off 3 bases at V and 0 bases at J, with 10 bases between the two ends. The CDR3 is made up of 15 amino acids. The V gene's germline CDR1 is SGHDT and CDR2 YYEEEE. The CDR3 region is CASSYGARSYNEQFF. DNA of the CDR3: TGTGCCAGCAGCTACGGGGCCCGCTCCTACAATGAGCAGTTCTTC.

V usage is TRBV7-9 and J usage is TRBJ1-2; 10 bases line up with TRBD1. Looked up from germline, CDR1 is SEHNR and CDR2 is FQNEAQ (reference sequence). The ends lost 4 bases at V and 8 bases at J; junction bases unmatched: 19. The CDR3 sequence is 18 residues long. The CDR3 nucleotides read TGTGCCAGCAGCTGGGGACAGGGGATTCTTGGGGGGCGAAACGGCTACACCTTC. As protein: CASSWGQGILGGRNGYTF.

J is TRBJ1-1 and V is TRBV7-3; 7 positions match TRBD1. This CDR3 is 16 amino acids long. With V trimmed by 5 bases and J by 0 bases, 9 bases remained unmatched. Germline loops: CDR1 SGHTA, CDR2 FQGTGA. The CDR3 bases are TGTGCCAGCAGCCTAGACAGGGAGAACATGAACACTGAAGCTTTCTTT. This encodes CASSLDRENMNTEAFF.

As concerns this clonotype: A clone one base away is much larger, so this may be a read error. The CDR3 here is CASSLGVVDTQYF. The CDR3 bases are TGTGCCAGCAGCCTGGGGGTGGTGGATACGCAGTATTTT. The chain is built from TRBV9 and TRBJ2-3; D may be TRBD1 or TRBD2 (5 bases each). Germline V gene data show CDR1 as SGDLS and CDR2 as YYNGEE. The CDR3 has 13 residues. Trimming cost V 4 bases and J 6 bases, with 12 bases left between them.

This clonotype has more than one count but fewer than ten. This chain uses TRBV18 with TRBJ2-7; TRBD1 aligns across 11 bases. The germline V gene encodes CDR1 KGHSH and CDR2 LQKENI. V trimming: 5 bases; J trimming: 5 bases; junction bases outside the gene matches: 8. The CDR3 has 15 residues. CDR3 DNA: TGTGCCAGCTCAAAATGGGGACAGGGGGAGAACGAGCAGTACTTC. Translation: CASSKWGQGENEQYF.